The T cell receptor beta chain described here comes from a study of CD8 T cells in ankylosing spondylitis. General study findings and limits: Significant enrichment of disease-linked clones was reportedly seen in matched ankylosing spondylitis synovial fluid.

This CDR3 has 15 amino acids. Losses at the gene ends were 3 bases for V and 9 bases for J; bases not matched to a gene: 6. Germline V gene lookup returns CDR1 SNHLY and CDR2 FYNNEI. Making use of molecular barcodes, quantitative 5'-RACE generated TCR beta libraries. Each CDR3 protein gets one entry after TCRdb re-called the 5' RACE reads with MiXCR. The sample records about 220,000 distinct CDR3 sequences, 20% to 30% being singletons. This clonotype was seen many times. Its antigen remains unidentified. The chain employs TRBV2 and TRBJ2-7; 15 bases agree with TRBD2. The sequenced sample consisted of blood, either unsorted or a sorted T cell fraction (not recorded which). The TCR originated in a male donor with ankylosing spondylitis or in good health (not recorded which). The CDR3 loop reads CASSDPGLAGGRQYF. Written as DNA, the CDR3 is TGTGCCAGCAGTGACCCGGGACTAGCGGGAGGACGGCAGTACTTC.